The clone carrying this T cell receptor (beta chain) was picked up a small number of times. There are 14 residues in the CDR3. Germline V lookup: CDR1 MRHNA, CDR2 SNTAGT. The V and J ends lost 3 bases and 4 bases, in that order; junction bases with no gene match: 5. These data belong to a study of blood T cell repertoires in COVID-19. In the authors' workflow: Estimation of nucleated cell counts was performed using reference gene primer amplification. The table came from immunoSEQ multiplex PCR; TCRdb's copy has only in-frame clones and leaves some out. That table gives V, J and clone size, and the DNA gave D and trimming. In the table there are 300,000 or so clones, approximately 90% of which are singletons.

The sequence derives from a woman aged 40 to 55 with acute or convalescent COVID-19. V and J are TRBV6-4 and TRBJ1-2, with 7 bases identical to TRBD1. Specimen: peripheral blood. The CDR3: CASSDGGTAYGYTF. The CDR3 DNA reads as TGTGCCAGCAGTGATGGCGGGACAGCCTATGGCTACACCTTC.